This T cell receptor beta chain was obtained from a study of blood T cell repertoires in COVID-19. The CDR3 is 21 amino acids. After removal of 4 bases from V and 0 bases from J, the junction contained 20 bases not matched to a gene. Germline CDR1 KGHDR, CDR2 SFDVKD. Clones were read by immunoSEQ multiplex PCR, and TCRdb kept only the in-frame ones, dropping some. This table has 24,000 or so clones, approximately 90% appearing once. The sequence derives from a woman aged 80 or over with active or convalescent COVID-19. The V call is TRBV24-1, the J call TRBJ2-1; 7 bases agree with TRBD1. Input material: peripheral blood. In DNA form, the CDR3 reads TGTGCCACCAGTGAGGCTGGACAGGCAATGGCGGACACGAGCTCCTACAATGAGCAGTTCTTC. Translation: CATSEAGQAMADTSSYNEQFF.